The next 25 T cell receptor beta chains were all read from a single sample in a study of T cell clonality in common variable immunodeficiency. Measured with immunoSEQ multiplex PCR; TCRdb has only the in-frame clones, and not every one. This sample shows tens of thousands of clones and no singletons; around 4.6% rests with the ten largest. The sequencing input was peripheral blood mononuclear cells. These receptors all stem from a person between 18 and 75 years old in good health.

This clone was seen ten or more times. The read terminates 3 residues before the CDR3 end, so the remaining end is supplied by the germline J gene. J is TRBJ1-1 and V is TRBV7-3; no definite D call. The V end lost 2 bases, the J end lost 4 bases, and 11 bases lay between the germline ends. The germline CDR1 and CDR2 sequences are SGHTA and FQGTGA. This CDR3 has 14 residues. The CDR3 protein is CASSLSQRSTEAFF. The DNA read from the CDR3 is TGTGCCAGCAGCTTATCGCAGCGAAGCACTGAA.

In this sample, this clone turned up a few times. The read falls 3 residues short of the CDR3 end, and the missing part is taken from the germline J gene. The chain links TRBV7-3 to TRBJ1-2, with 7 bases fitting TRBD1. CDR1 is SGHTA, CDR2 FQGTGA, per germline. V trimming: 2 bases; J trimming: 7 bases; junction bases outside the gene matches: 7. This CDR3 is 14 amino acids long. CDR3 residues: CASSLGGDSLGYTF. CDR3 bases read: TGTGCCAGCAGCTTAGGAGGGGACAGTCTTGGC.

This clone was counted ten times or more. CDR3 in amino acids: CASSIGLAGDRETQYF. The sequenced CDR3 bases are TGTGCCAGTAGTATCGGGCTAGCGGGAGACAGAGAGACG. V and J are TRBV19 and TRBJ2-3; 10 nucleotides line up with TRBD2. The read terminates 3 residues ahead of where the CDR3 ends, so the germline J gene completes it. There are 16 residues in the CDR3. Per the germline V gene, CDR1 is LNHDA and CDR2 is SQIVND (reference sequence).

This clone was recorded at least ten times. The missing CDR3 end, 3 residues past where the read stops, is filled in from the germline J gene. The rearrangement uses TRBV7-3 and TRBJ1-1, with a tentative D call TRBD1 (5 bases). Trimming cost V 8 bases and J 3 bases, with 13 bases left between them. Germline loops: CDR1 SGHTA, CDR2 FQGTGA. CDR3 length: 13 amino acids. The part of the CDR3 DNA that was read is TGTGCCAGCCGGGTCTCACAGGACACTGAA. Amino acid sequence: CASRVSQDTE. The whole CDR3 region reads CASRVSQDTEAFF.

This clone was counted ten times or more. The read falls 3 residues short of the CDR3 end, and the missing part is taken from the germline J gene. This chain connects TRBV12-3 or TRBV12-4 to TRBJ2-7, with D tentatively TRBD2 (5 bases). The CDR3 sequence is 14 residues long. The V gene lost 7 bases and the J gene lost 2 bases, with 15 bases spanning the gap. CDR3 amino acids: CASNQEGHTYEQYF. CDR3 DNA, as far as it was read: TGTGCCAGCAATCAAGAGGGTCACACCTACGAG.

Turning to this clone: Read data end 3 residues before the CDR3 end; the end is taken from the germline J gene. The chain employs TRBV19 and TRBJ1-2; D may be TRBD1 (5 bases). CDR3 length: 17 amino acids. Trimming removed 5 bases at V and 4 bases at J, with 23 bases between. Per germline, CDR1 LNHDA and CDR2 SQIVND (reference sequence). The CDR3 sequence is CASSRIQARLTGYGYTF. The CDR3 bases that were read are TGTGCCAGTAGTCGGATACAGGCTCGTCTAACTGGCTATGGC.

To note about this clone: Read sequence stops 3 residues before the CDR3 end, and the germline J gene provides the missing end. The rearrangement links TRBV7-9 to TRBJ2-7; 9 bases agree with TRBD2. V was clipped by 4 bases and J by 3 bases; unmatched bases: 7. The V gene's germline CDR1 is SEHNR and CDR2 FQNEAQ (reference sequence). CDR3 length: 15 amino acids. CDR3 in amino acids: CASSSPSSGDYEQYF. The part of the CDR3 DNA that was read is TGTGCCAGCAGCTCCCCTTCTAGCGGGGACTACGAG.

This clone came up a few times. The CDR3 end is not reached by the read, which stops 3 residues before it; the germline J gene fills it in. The chain uses TRBV5-1 and TRBJ2-5, with 7 bases fitting TRBD1. Germline lookup yields CDR1 SGHRS and CDR2 YFSETQ. The CDR3 totals 14 residues. The part of the CDR3 DNA that was read is TGCGCCAGCAACTCGGGACAGTACACAGATACC. It encodes CASNSGQYTDT. The entire CDR3 reads CASNSGQYTDTQYF. Combining the CDR3 with reference TRBV5-1 and TRBJ2-5 gives the whole variable domain KAGVTQTPRYLIKTRGQQVTLSCSPISGHRSVSWYQQTPGQGLQFLFEYFSETQRNKGNFPGRFSGRQFSNSRSEMNVSTLELGDSALYLCASNSGQYTDTQYFGPGTRLLVL.

This clone came up many times. Read coverage stops 3 residues before the CDR3 terminus; the germline J gene supplies the remainder. The rearrangement joins TRBV19 to TRBJ1-2; TRBD1 is a possible D gene (6 bases). Germline loops: CDR1 LNHDA, CDR2 SQIVND (reference sequence). The CDR3 covers 13 residues. CDR3 bases read: TGTGCCAGTAGTCAAATCGGGACAAAAGGC. Translation gives CASSQIGTKG. In full, the CDR3 reads CASSQIGTKGYTF.

To note about this clone: The read ends 3 residues shy of where the CDR3 ends; the end is completed using the germline J gene. This chain uses TRBV7-9 with TRBJ2-7, with 8 bases lining up with TRBD1. The CDR3 has 14 residues. CDR1 SEHNR and CDR2 FQNEAQ come from the germline V gene (reference sequence). V lost 6 bases, J lost 5 bases, and 9 bases stayed unmatched. The CDR3 protein is CASSEQGGGHEQYF. The part of the CDR3 DNA that was read is TGTGCCAGCAGTGAACAGGGGGGAGGCCACGAG. Based on the CDR3 plus reference TRBV7-9 and TRBJ2-7, the full variable domain is DTGVSQNPRHKITKRGQNVTFRCDPISEHNRLYWYRQTLGQGPEFLTYFQNEAQLEKSRLLSDRFSAERPKGSFSTLEIQRTEQGDSAMYLCASSEQGGGHEQYFGPGTRLTVT.

This clone was detected ten times or more. The read halts 3 residues ahead of the CDR3 end, with the missing end drawn from the germline J gene. The rearrangement uses TRBV19 and TRBJ1-4; D unclear. Germline V gene lookup returns CDR1 LNHDA and CDR2 SQIVND (reference sequence). V dropped 1 base and J dropped 7 bases, with 10 bases sitting between them. This CDR3 is 14 amino acids long. The CDR3 spells CASSIGYTGEKLFF. The covered CDR3 bases are TGTGCCAGTAGTATAGGGTATACCGGTGAAAAA.

In this sample, this clone turned up many times. The read falls 3 residues short of the CDR3 end, and the missing part is taken from the germline J gene. The chain employs TRBV20-1 and TRBJ1-2; D gene unclear. Germline V gene sequence: CDR1 DFQATT, CDR2 SNEGSKA (reference sequence). The CDR3 has 11 amino acids. V was clipped by 4 bases and J by 1 base, with 4 bases between them. CDR3 amino acids: CSAKGNYGYTF. The sequenced part of the CDR3 DNA is TGCAGTGCTAAGGGTAACTATGGC.

A word on this clone: The CDR3 extends 3 residues past the end of the read, so its final part is completed from the germline J gene. The rearrangement uses TRBV10-1 and TRBJ2-7, with 13 bases matching TRBD2. Germline V gene sequence: CDR1 WNHNN, CDR2 SYGVQD (reference sequence). The CDR3 has 15 amino acids. V shed 4 bases, J shed 2 bases, and the junction held 2 bases outside the gene matches. CDR3 loop: CASSGTSGRAYEQYF. The sequenced part of the CDR3 DNA is TGCGCCAGCAGTGGTACTAGCGGGAGGGCCTACGAG.

A few counts support this clone. The observed sequence ends 3 residues before the CDR3 terminus, with the missing tail filled in from the germline J gene. This chain connects TRBV7-9 to TRBJ2-5; D is unresolved. The CDR3 is made up of 14 amino acids. The germline CDR1 and CDR2 sequences are SEHNR and FQNEAQ (reference sequence). The part of the CDR3 DNA that was read is TGTGCCAGCAGCTTTGACGGCAGCACAGATACC. It codes for CASSFDGSTDT. The complete CDR3 reads CASSFDGSTDTQYF.

This clone was recorded at least ten times. The read terminates 3 residues before the CDR3 end, so the remaining end is supplied by the germline J gene. V and J are TRBV12-3 or TRBV12-4 and TRBJ2-3; TRBD2 matches at 13 bases. Germline trimming cut 4 bases from V and 4 bases from J; bases unmatched to any gene: 5. The CDR3 is made up of 16 amino acids. CDR3 amino acids: CASSSGLAGDADTQYF. The part of the CDR3 DNA that was read is TGTGCCAGCAGTTCCGGACTAGCGGGAGACGCAGATACG.

Ten or more counts support this clone. The missing CDR3 end, 3 residues past where the read stops, is filled in from the germline J gene. The rearrangement uses TRBV5-4 and TRBJ2-7; 7 positions agree with TRBD1. Germline trimming cut 0 bases from V and 2 bases from J; bases unmatched to any gene: 2. Germline V gene data show CDR1 as SGHNT and CDR2 as YYREEE (reference sequence). The CDR3 runs to 14 residues. The CDR3 loop is CASSLEGQTYEQYF. CDR3 DNA, as far as it was read: TGTGCCAGCAGCTTGGAGGGACAGACCTACGAG.

This clone was counted at least ten times. The CDR3 is cut off 3 residues early in the read; its end comes from the germline J gene. The rearrangement links TRBV5-6 to TRBJ2-3, with TRBD2 as a possible D gene (6 bases). Trimming cost V 2 bases and J 2 bases, with 9 bases left between them. CDR1 is SGHDT and CDR2 is YYEEEE in the germline V gene. The CDR3 has 14 amino acids. The sequenced CDR3 bases are TGTGCCAGCAGCTTCGGAGGGCCCACAGATACG. Its translation is CASSFGGPTDT. The CDR3 in full is CASSFGGPTDTQYF. The full variable domain, in which reference TRBV5-6 and TRBJ2-3 provide the parts outside the CDR3, is DAGVTQSPTHLIKTRGQQVTLRCSPKSGHDTVSWYQQALGQGPQFIFQYYEEEERQRGNFPDRFSGHQFPNYSSELNVNALLLGDSALYLCASSFGGPTDTQYFGPGTRLTVL.

This clone has a count of ten or more. The read halts 3 residues ahead of the CDR3 end, with the missing end drawn from the germline J gene. J is TRBJ2-1 and V is TRBV5-1; 10 bases line up with TRBD1. The CDR3 consists of 15 residues. Trimming cost V 3 bases and J 3 bases; bases outside gene matches: 3. Germline values: CDR1 SGHRS, CDR2 YFSETQ. The CDR3 sequence is CASSSGTGVYNEQFF. The covered CDR3 bases are TGCGCCAGCAGCTCCGGGACAGGGGTCTACAATGAG.

This clone was detected ten times or more. Read data end 3 residues before the CDR3 end; the end is taken from the germline J gene. The rearrangement links TRBV5-1 to TRBJ2-1, with D tentatively TRBD2 (6 bases). Trimming stripped 4 bases from V and 3 bases from J, with 11 bases between. The CDR3 covers 14 residues. The germline CDR1 and CDR2 sequences are SGHRS and YFSETQ. The CDR3: CASSSRDFYNEQFF. CDR3 DNA, as far as it was read: TGCGCCAGCAGCAGCCGGGACTTCTACAATGAG.

Many counts were recorded for this clone. From the germline J gene comes the end of the CDR3, since the read stops 3 residues before it. The rearrangement links TRBV20-1 to TRBJ2-3; 8 bases are shared with TRBD2. Per the germline V gene, CDR1 is DFQATT and CDR2 is SNEGSKA (reference sequence). The CDR3 consists of 14 residues. The junction had 6 bases not matched to a gene; V was cut back by 3 bases and J by 4 bases. CDR3: CSASPAGESDTQYF. The covered CDR3 bases are TGCAGTGCTAGCCCAGCGGGAGAATCAGATACG.

As concerns this clone: The CDR3 goes on 3 residues after the read ends, and that part is filled in from the germline J gene. The chain joins TRBV5-1 to TRBJ2-2; tentative D call: TRBD1 (5 bases). Germline loops: CDR1 SGHRS, CDR2 YFSETQ. CDR3 length equals 13 residues. The CDR3 reads CASQDSGANVLFF. CDR3 bases read: TGCGCCAGCCAAGACTCTGGGGCCAACGTG.

Turning to this clone: The read ends 3 residues early relative to the CDR3; the germline J gene fills the gap. V is TRBV2 and J is TRBJ2-2; D is perhaps TRBD2 (6 bases). The CDR3 consists of 11 residues. CDR1 and CDR2 from the germline V gene are SNHLY and FYNNEI. The CDR3 DNA, read in part, is TGTGCCAGCAGCTCCAGGGAGGTG. It translates to CASSSREV. From start to end, the CDR3 is CASSSREVLFF.

This clone was recorded at least ten times. The observed sequence ends 3 residues before the CDR3 terminus, with the missing tail filled in from the germline J gene. The rearrangement uses TRBV5-1 and TRBJ2-2, with D uncertain. Per the germline V gene, CDR1 is SGHRS and CDR2 is YFSETQ. The CDR3 runs to 13 residues. The sequenced part of the CDR3 DNA is TGCGCCAGCAGCCCCAGCGTCCCTTCACCG. It translates to CASSPSVPSP. The full CDR3 protein is CASSPSVPSPLFF.

Regarding this clone: The read ends 3 residues early relative to the CDR3; the germline J gene fills the gap. The chain joins TRBV2 to TRBJ2-7, with unresolved D. Germline V gene lookup returns CDR1 SNHLY and CDR2 FYNNEI. This CDR3 is built from 14 residues. Trimming stripped 4 bases from V and 4 bases from J, with 14 bases between. The CDR3 region is CASSVGYRRYEQYF. The CDR3 DNA, read in part, is TGTGCCAGCAGTGTCGGCTATCGGCGGTACGAG.

This clone was observed many times. The read ends 3 residues early relative to the CDR3; the germline J gene fills the gap. The chain is built from TRBV2 and TRBJ2-1; 7 bases line up with TRBD2. The ends lost 6 bases at V and 3 bases at J; junction bases unmatched: 5. The CDR3 totals 14 residues. Germline CDR1 SNHLY, CDR2 FYNNEI. The CDR3 sequence: CASRPQRGYNEQFF. The sequenced CDR3 bases are TGTGCCAGCAGACCTCAGCGGGGCTACAATGAG.